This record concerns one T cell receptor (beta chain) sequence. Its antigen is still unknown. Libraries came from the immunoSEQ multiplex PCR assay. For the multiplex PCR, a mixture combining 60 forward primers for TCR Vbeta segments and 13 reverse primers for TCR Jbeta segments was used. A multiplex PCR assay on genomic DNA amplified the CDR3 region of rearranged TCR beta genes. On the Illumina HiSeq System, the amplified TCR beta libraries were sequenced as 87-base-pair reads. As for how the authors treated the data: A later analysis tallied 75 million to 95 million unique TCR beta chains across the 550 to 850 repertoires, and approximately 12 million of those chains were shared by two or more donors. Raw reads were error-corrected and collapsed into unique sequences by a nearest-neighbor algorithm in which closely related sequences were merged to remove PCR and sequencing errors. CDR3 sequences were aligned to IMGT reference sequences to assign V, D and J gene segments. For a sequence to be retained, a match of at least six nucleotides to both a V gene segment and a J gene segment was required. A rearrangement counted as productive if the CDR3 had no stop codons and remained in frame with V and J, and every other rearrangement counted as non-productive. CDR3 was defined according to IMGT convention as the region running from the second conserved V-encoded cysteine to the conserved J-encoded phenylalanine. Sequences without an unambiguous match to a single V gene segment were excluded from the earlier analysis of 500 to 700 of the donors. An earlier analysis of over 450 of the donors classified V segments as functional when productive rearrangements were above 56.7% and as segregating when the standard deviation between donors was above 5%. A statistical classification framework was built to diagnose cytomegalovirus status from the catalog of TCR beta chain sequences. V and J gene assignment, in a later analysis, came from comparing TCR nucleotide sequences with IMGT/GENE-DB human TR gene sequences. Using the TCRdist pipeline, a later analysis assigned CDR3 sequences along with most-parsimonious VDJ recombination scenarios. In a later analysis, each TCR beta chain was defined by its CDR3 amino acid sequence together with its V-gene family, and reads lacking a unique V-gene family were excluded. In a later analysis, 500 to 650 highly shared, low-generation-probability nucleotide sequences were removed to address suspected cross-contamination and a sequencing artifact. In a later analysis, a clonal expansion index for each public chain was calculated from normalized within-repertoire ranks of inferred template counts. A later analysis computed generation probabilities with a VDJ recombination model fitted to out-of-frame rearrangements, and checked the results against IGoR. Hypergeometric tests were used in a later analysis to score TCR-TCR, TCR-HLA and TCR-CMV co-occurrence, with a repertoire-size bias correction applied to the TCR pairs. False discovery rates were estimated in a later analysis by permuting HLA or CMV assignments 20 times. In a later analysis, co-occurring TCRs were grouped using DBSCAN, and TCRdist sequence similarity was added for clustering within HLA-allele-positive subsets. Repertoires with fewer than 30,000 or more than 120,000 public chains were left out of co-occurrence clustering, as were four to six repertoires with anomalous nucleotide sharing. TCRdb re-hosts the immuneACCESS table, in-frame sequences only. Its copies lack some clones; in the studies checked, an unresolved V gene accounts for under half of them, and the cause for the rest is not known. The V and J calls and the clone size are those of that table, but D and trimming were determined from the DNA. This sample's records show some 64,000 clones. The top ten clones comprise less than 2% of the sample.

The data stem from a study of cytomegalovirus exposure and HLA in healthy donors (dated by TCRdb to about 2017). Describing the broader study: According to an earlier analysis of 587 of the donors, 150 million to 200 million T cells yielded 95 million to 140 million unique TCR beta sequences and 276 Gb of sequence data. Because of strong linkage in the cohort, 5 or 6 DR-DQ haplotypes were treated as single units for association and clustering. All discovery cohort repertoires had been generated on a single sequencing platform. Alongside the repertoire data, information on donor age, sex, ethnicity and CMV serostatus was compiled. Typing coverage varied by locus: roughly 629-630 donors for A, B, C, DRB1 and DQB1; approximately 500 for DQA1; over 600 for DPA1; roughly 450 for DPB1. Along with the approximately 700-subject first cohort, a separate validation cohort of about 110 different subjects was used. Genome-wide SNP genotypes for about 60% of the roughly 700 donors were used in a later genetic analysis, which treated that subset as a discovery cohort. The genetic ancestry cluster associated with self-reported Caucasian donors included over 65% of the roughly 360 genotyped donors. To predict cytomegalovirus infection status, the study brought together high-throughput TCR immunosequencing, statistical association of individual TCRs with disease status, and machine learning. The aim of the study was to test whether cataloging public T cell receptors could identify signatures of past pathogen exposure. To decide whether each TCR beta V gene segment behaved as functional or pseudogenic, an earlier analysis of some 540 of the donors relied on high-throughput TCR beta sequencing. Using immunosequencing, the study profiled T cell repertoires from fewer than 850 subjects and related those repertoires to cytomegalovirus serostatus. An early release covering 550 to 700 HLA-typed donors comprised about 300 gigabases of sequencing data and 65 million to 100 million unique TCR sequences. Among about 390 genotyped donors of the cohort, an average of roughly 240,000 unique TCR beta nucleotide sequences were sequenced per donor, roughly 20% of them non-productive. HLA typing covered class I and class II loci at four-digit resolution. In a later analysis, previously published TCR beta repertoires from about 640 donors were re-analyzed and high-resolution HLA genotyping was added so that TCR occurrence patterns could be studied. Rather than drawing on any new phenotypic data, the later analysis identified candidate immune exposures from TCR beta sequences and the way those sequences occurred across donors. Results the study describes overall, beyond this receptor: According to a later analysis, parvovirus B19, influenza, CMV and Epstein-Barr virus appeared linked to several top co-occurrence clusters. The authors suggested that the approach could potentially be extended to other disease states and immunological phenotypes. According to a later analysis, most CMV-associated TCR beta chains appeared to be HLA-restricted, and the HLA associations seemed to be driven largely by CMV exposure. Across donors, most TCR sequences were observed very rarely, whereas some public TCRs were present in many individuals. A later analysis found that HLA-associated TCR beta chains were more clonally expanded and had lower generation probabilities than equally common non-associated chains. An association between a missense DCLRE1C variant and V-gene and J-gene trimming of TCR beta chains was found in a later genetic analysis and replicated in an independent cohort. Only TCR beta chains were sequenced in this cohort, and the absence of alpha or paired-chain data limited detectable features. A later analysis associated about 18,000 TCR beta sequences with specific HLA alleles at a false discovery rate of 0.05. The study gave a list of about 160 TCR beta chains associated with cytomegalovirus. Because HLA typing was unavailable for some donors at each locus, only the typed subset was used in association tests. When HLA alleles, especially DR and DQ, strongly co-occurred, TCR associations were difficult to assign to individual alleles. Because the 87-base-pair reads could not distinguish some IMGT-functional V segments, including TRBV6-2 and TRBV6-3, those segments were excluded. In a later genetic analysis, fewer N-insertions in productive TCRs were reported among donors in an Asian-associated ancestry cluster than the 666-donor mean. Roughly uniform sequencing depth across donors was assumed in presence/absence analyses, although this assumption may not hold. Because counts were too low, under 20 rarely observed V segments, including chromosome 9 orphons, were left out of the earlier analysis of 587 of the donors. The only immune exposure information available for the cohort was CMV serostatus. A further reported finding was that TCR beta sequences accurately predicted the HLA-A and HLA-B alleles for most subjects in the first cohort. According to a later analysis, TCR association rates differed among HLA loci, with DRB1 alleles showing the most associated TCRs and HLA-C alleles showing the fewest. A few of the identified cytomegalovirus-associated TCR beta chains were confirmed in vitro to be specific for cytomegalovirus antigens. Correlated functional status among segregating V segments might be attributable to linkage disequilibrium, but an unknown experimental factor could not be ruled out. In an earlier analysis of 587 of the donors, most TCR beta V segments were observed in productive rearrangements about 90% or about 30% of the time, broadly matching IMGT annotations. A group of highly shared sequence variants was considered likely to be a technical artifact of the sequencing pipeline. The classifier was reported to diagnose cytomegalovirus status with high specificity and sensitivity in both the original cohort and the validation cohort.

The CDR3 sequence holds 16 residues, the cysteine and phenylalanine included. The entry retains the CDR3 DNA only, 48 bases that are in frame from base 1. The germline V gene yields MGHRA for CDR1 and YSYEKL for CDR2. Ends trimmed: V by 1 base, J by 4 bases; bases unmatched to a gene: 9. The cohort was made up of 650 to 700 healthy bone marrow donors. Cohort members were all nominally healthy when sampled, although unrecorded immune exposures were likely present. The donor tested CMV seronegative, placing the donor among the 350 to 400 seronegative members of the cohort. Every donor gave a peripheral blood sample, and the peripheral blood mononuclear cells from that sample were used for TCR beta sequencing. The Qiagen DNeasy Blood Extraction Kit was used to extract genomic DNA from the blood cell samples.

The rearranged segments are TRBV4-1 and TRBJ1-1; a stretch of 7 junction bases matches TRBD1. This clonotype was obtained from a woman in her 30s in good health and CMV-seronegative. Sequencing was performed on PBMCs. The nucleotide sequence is TGCGCCAGCAGCCAAGTTGCGAAGGGGGCACTCACTGAAGCTTTCTTT. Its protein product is CASSQVAKGALTEAFF.